The rows below give T cell receptor beta chains drawn from one sample of a study of blood T cell repertoires in COVID-19. TCRdb's copy holds only in-frame clones and misses some; the assay was immunoSEQ multiplex PCR. The table records approximately 180,000 clones, more than 75% of them present only once. The sequenced sample consisted of peripheral blood. These receptors came from a person between 65 and 80 years old with COVID-19, enrolled during active disease. CDR3s leave out the opening cysteine and the closing phenylalanine or tryptophan. A clone size is listed for some rows: how often the clone was seen (once, few, many), or a class if it is expanded.

>.|TRBV27
ASSYLTNTGELF
>.|TRBV18
ASSPPSRSGTYNSPLH
>.|TRBV3-1/TRBV3-2
ASSQDGRSGELF
>.|TRBV6-2/TRBV6-3
ASSYRQMSEYSNQPQH
>.|TRBV29-1
SVAHRMATTETQY
>.|TRBV4-2
ASSQGRRGGGEKLF
>.|TRBV6-6
ASSKSGRDRGDGYT
>once|TRBV2
ASNQGGTSGNQETQY
>once|TRBV19
ASSLGLAGGPNTGELF
>.|TRBV5-1
ASRYGQGLSYEQY
>once|TRBV4-1
ASSQVARVNTEAF
>.|TRBV9
ASSPGHTNTGELF
>.|TRBV15
ATTKQRAGYSNQPQH
>.|TRBV7-2
ASSLAYGNTEAF
>.|TRBV28
ASSLSDRGVGSF
>.|TRBV19
ASSPRATGLYEQY